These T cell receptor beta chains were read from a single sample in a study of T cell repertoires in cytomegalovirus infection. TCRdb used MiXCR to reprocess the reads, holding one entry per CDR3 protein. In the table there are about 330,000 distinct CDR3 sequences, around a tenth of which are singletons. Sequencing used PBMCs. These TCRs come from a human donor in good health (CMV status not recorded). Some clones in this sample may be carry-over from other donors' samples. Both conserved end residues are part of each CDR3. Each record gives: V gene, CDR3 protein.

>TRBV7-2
CASSPRNGFNEKLFF
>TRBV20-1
CSALLDSYGYTF
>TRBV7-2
CASSLSTAQFF
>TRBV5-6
CASSLLGGTQYF
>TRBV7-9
CASSLEGVARGNQPQHF
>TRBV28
CASSFFIGDRGQETQYF
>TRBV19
CASSMPGRPSSGNTIYF
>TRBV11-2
CASSLGPGTILNYGYTF
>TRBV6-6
CASSLGRYGTGHSGANVLTF
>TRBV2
CASSPRRATNFKNIQYF
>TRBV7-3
CASSPSGFSYNEQFF
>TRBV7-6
CASSPLSGIWGNQPQHF
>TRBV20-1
CSASSGRTEQFF
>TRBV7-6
CASSQGLVLDNEQFF
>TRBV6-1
CASSEGGTGLDEQYF
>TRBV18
CASSPLTAVNTEAFF
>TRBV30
CAWRHAAQGKTEAFF
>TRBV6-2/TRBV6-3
CASSQRGQVSYEQYF
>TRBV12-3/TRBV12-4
CASRRGLFGKTQYF
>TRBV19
CASIPTTPATNEKLFF
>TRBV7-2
CASSLRIDSNQPQHF
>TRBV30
CAWGTGAGEQYF
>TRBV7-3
CASSLGPAGDYEQYF
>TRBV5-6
CASSFGSPTEAFF
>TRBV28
CASSRVGTRAEQYF
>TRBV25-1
CASSELAGMSGYTF
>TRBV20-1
CSAAGTGFNEQFF
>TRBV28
CASSHRGHDNQPQHF
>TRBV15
CATSTGGTYEQYF
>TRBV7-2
CASSLDQGSTGELFF
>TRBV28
CASSPPAGLAQHF
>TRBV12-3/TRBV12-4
CASKSRDAGEQYF
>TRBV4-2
CASSQEAQDNYGYTF
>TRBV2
CASSGLRVSNQPQHF
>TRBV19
CASSINRLQETQYF
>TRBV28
CASKSRPVREQFF
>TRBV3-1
CASSLTGGVNEKLFF
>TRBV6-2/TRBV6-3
CASKQTSSYNEQFF
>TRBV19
CASSIPGQAIPPLHF
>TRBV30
CAWRRVNEQFF
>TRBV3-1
CASSHLTPGTYGYTF
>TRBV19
CASLGPWSNEQFF
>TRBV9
CASSVTGMNTEAFF
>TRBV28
CASSLQGPQPQHF
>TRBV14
CASSLGQQSSYEQYF
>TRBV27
CAASVRGYNSPLHF
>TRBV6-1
CASSEAGERVWVGLTDTQYF
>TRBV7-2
CASSLRHVVGAITDTQYF
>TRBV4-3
CASSKDHGGAGANVLTF
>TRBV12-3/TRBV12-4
CASSLSAGGPRQYF
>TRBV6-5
CASSYSSGGYGYTF
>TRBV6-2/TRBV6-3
CASSLAEEVLGSPLHF
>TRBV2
CASSATRDNEQFF
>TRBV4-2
CASSQELAGGYYNEQFF
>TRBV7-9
CASSFPGGGDASYEQYF